This T cell receptor (beta chain) came from a study of T cell changes during pregnancy in multiple sclerosis. Clones were sequenced by immunoSEQ multiplex PCR, and TCRdb holds only the in-frame ones, with some missing. This table holds fewer than 95,000 clones, around 93% found once. Germline lookup yields CDR1 ENHRY and CDR2 SYGVKD. V lost 0 bases to trimming and J lost 6 bases, with 14 bases between them. The CDR3 has 15 amino acids. The chain recombines TRBV10-3 with TRBJ1-2, with D tentatively TRBD1 (5 bases). This TCR derives from a female donor with multiple sclerosis, enrolled in a pregnancy study. The source was peripheral blood, collected in the third trimester of pregnancy. CDR3 DNA: TGTGCCATCAGTGAGTCTAGGACATTCCTTGATGGCTACACCTTC. Protein sequence: CAISESRTFLDGYTF.